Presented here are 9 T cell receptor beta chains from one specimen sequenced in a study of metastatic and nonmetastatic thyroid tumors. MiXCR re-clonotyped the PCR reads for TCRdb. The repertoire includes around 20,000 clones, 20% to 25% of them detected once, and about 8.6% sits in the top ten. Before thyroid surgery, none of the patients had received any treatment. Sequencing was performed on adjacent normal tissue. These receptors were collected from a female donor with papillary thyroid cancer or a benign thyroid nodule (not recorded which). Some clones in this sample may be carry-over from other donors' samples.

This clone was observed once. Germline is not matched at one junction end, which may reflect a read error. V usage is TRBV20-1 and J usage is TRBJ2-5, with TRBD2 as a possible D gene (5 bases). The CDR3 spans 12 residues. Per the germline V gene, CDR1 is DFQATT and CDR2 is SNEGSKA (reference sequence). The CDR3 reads CVKTGNGETQYF. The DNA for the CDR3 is TGCGTCAAGACGGGGAACGGGGAGACTCAGTACTTC.

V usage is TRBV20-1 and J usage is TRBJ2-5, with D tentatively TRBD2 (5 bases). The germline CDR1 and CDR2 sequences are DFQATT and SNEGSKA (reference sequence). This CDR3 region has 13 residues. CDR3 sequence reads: CGGAKRTRETQYF. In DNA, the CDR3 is TGCGGTGGAGCCAAGCGGACCAGGGAGACCCAGTACTTC.

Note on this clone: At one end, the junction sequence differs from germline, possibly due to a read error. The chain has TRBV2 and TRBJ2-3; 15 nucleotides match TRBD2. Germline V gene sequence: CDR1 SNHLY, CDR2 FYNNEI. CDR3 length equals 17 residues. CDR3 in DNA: TGCGCCAGCACCCACCGGACTAGCGGGAGGGCCCAGGATACGCAGTATTTT. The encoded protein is CASTHRTSGRAQDTQYF.

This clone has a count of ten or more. CDR3 in DNA: TGTGCCAGTATGTTGGGGTCCTTCGGGGGCACTGAAGCTTTCTTT. This sequence encodes CASMLGSFGGTEAFF. The J gene is TRBJ1-1, the V gene TRBV19, with D possibly being TRBD1 (5 bases). Germline V gene sequence: CDR1 LNHDA, CDR2 SQIVND (reference sequence). V was clipped by 7 bases and J by 4 bases, with 19 bases between them. This CDR3 comprises 15 residues. Full variable domain (outside the CDR3, taken from reference TRBV19 and TRBJ1-1): DGGITQSPKYLFRKEGQNVTLSCEQNLNHDAMYWYRQDPGQGLRLIYYSQIVNDFQKGDIAEGYSVSREKKESFPLTVTSAQKNPTAFYLCASMLGSFGGTEAFFGQGTRLTVV.

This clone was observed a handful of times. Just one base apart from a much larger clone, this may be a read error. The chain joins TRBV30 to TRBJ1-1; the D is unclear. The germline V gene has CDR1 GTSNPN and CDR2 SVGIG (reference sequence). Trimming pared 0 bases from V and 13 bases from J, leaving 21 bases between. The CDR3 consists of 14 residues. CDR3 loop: CAWSVALGGDNYFF. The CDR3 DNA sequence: TGTGCCTGGAGTGTAGCCCTAGGTGGCGATAATTATTTCTTT.

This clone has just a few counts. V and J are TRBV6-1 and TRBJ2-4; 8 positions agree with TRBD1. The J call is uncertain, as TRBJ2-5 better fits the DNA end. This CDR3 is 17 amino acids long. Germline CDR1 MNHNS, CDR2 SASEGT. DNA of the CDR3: TGTGCCAGCAGTGTCCACTTTCCAGACAGGGGACGAGAGACCCAGTACTTC. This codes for CASSVHFPDRGRETQYF.

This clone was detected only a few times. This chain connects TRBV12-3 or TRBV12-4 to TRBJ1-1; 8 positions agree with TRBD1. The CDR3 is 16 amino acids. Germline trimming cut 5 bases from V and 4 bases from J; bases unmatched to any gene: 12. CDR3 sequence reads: CASSNQGAPGGTEAFF. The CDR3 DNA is TGTGCCAGCAGTAACCAGGGGGCCCCCGGTGGCACTGAAGCTTTCTTT.

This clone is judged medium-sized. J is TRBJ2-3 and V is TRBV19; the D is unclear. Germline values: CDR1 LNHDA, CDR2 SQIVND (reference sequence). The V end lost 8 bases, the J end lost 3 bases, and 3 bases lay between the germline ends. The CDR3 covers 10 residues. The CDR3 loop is CASGTDTQYF. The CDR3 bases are TGTGCCAGTGGAACAGATACGCAGTATTTT.

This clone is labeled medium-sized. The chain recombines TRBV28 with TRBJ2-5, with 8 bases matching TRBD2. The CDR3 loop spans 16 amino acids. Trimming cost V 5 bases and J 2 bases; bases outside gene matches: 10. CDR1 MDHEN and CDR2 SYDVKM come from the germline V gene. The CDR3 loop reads CASSNLSGTGQETQYF. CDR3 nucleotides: TGTGCCAGCAGTAACCTTAGCGGGACCGGTCAAGAGACCCAGTACTTC.